These T cell receptor beta chains were read from a single sample in a study of blood T cell repertoires in COVID-19. The method was immunoSEQ multiplex PCR; TCRdb's version includes in-frame clones alone and lacks a portion of them. Among approximately 150,000 clones listed, 87% were seen once. Sequenced: peripheral blood. The receptors were gathered from a human donor in a cohort sampled during active COVID-19. Each CDR3 is given with its conserved first and last residue. The D gene is left open where the match is weak. Clone size appears in some rows only: once, few, many, or a class for an expanded clone.

abundance: -
j_gene: TRBJ2-2
v_gene: TRBV6-2/TRBV6-3
d_gene: -
CDR3aa: CASSYRRFTGELFF
CDR3nt: TGTGCCAGCAGTTACCGGCGGTTCACCGGGGAGCTGTTTTTT

abundance: -
j_gene: TRBJ1-2
v_gene: TRBV5-4
d_gene: -
CDR3aa: CASSLAGGEFGYTF
CDR3nt: TGTGCCAGCAGCTTGGCGGGAGGCGAGTTTGGCTACACCTTC

abundance: -
j_gene: TRBJ2-7
v_gene: TRBV6-2/TRBV6-3
d_gene: TRBD2
CDR3aa: CASSVGTSGVTYEQYF
CDR3nt: TGTGCCAGCAGTGTCGGGACTAGCGGGGTTACCTACGAGCAGTACTTC

abundance: -
j_gene: TRBJ2-2
v_gene: TRBV4-2
d_gene: TRBD2
CDR3aa: CASSQELAGVRELFF
CDR3nt: TGTGCCAGCAGCCAAGAACTAGCGGGAGTTAGGGAGCTGTTTTTT

abundance: few
j_gene: TRBJ2-1
v_gene: TRBV7-9
d_gene: -
CDR3aa: CASSSGYNEQFF
CDR3nt: TGTGCCAGCAGCTCCGGGTACAATGAGCAGTTCTTC

abundance: -
j_gene: TRBJ1-1
v_gene: TRBV6-6
d_gene: TRBD1
CDR3aa: CASSPGTGGPLNTEAFF
CDR3nt: TGTGCCAGCAGTCCCGGGACAGGGGGCCCCTTGAACACTGAAGCTTTCTTT

abundance: -
j_gene: TRBJ2-7
v_gene: TRBV28
d_gene: -
CDR3aa: CASSLYRQSAYEQYF
CDR3nt: TGTGCCAGCAGTTTATACCGACAGAGTGCCTACGAGCAGTACTTC

abundance: -
j_gene: TRBJ1-3
v_gene: TRBV6-6
d_gene: -
CDR3aa: CATRTSAAGNTIYF
CDR3nt: TGTGCCACCAGGACTTCGGCGGCCGGAAACACCATATATTTT

abundance: -
j_gene: TRBJ2-3
v_gene: TRBV28
d_gene: TRBD2
CDR3aa: CASRPTSGRENTDTQYF
CDR3nt: TGTGCCAGCCGCCCGACTAGCGGGAGGGAAAACACAGATACGCAGTATTTT

abundance: -
j_gene: TRBJ1-1
v_gene: TRBV28
d_gene: -
CDR3aa: CASSSGITEAFF
CDR3nt: TGTGCCAGCAGTTCAGGGATTACTGAAGCTTTCTTT

abundance: -
j_gene: TRBJ1-5
v_gene: TRBV6-2/TRBV6-3
d_gene: -
CDR3aa: CASSFAGNQPQHF
CDR3nt: TGTGCCAGCAGTTTCGCAGGAAATCAGCCCCAGCATTTT

abundance: -
j_gene: TRBJ2-1
v_gene: TRBV11-2
d_gene: TRBD2
CDR3aa: CASSLARPSGSHEQFF
CDR3nt: TGTGCCAGCAGCTTAGCGAGGCCTAGCGGGAGCCATGAGCAGTTCTTC

abundance: -
j_gene: TRBJ2-7
v_gene: TRBV30
d_gene: TRBD2
CDR3aa: CAWTPGGYEQYF
CDR3nt: TGTGCCTGGACCCCGGGGGGCTACGAGCAGTACTTC

abundance: many
j_gene: TRBJ2-1
v_gene: TRBV7-2
d_gene: -
CDR3aa: CASSGLGKHNEQFF
CDR3nt: TGTGCCAGCAGTGGCCTAGGTAAACACAATGAGCAGTTCTTC

abundance: -
j_gene: TRBJ1-1
v_gene: TRBV28
d_gene: TRBD1
CDR3aa: CASSPHAGTGGTEAFF
CDR3nt: TGTGCCAGCAGTCCCCATGCCGGGACAGGGGGCACTGAAGCTTTCTTT

abundance: once
j_gene: TRBJ1-1
v_gene: TRBV4-1
d_gene: TRBD1
CDR3aa: CASSGPGQGNTEAFF
CDR3nt: TGCGCCAGCAGTGGCCCGGGACAGGGAAACACTGAAGCTTTCTTT

abundance: -
j_gene: TRBJ2-5
v_gene: TRBV12-3/TRBV12-4
d_gene: -
CDR3aa: CASSFWGQETQYF
CDR3nt: TGTGCCAGCAGTTTCTGGGGGCAGGAGACCCAGTACTTC

abundance: -
j_gene: TRBJ2-7
v_gene: TRBV7-8
d_gene: TRBD1
CDR3aa: CASSRDRDHEQYF
CDR3nt: TGTGCCAGCAGCCGCGACAGGGACCACGAGCAGTACTTC

abundance: -
j_gene: TRBJ2-6
v_gene: TRBV21-1
d_gene: -
CDR3aa: CASSKALRDRGRPLSGANVLTF
CDR3nt: TGTGCCAGCAGCAAAGCGCTCAGGGACAGGGGGCGGCCCCTCTCTGGGGCCAACGTCCTGACTTTC

abundance: -
j_gene: TRBJ1-1
v_gene: TRBV29-1
d_gene: TRBD1
CDR3aa: CSVFGARGPIAEAFF
CDR3nt: TGCAGCGTCTTTGGGGCCAGGGGGCCTATCGCTGAAGCTTTCTTT

abundance: once
j_gene: TRBJ2-7
v_gene: TRBV9
d_gene: TRBD1
CDR3aa: CASSGRDREPHEQYF
CDR3nt: TGTGCCAGCAGCGGCCGGGACAGGGAGCCGCACGAGCAGTACTTC

abundance: few
j_gene: TRBJ2-3
v_gene: TRBV24-1
d_gene: -
CDR3aa: CATSEAATSTDTQYF
CDR3nt: TGTGCCACCAGTGAGGCTGCGACTAGCACAGATACGCAGTATTTT

abundance: -
j_gene: TRBJ1-6
v_gene: TRBV28
d_gene: -
CDR3aa: CASSPDSGVDSPLHF
CDR3nt: TGTGCCAGCAGTCCCGACTCAGGGGTAGATTCACCCCTCCACTTT

abundance: -
j_gene: TRBJ1-1
v_gene: TRBV5-6
d_gene: TRBD1
CDR3aa: CASSLQGLATEAFF
CDR3nt: TGTGCCAGCAGCTTACAGGGGTTGGCCACTGAAGCTTTCTTT

abundance: -
j_gene: TRBJ2-5
v_gene: TRBV7-3
d_gene: TRBD2
CDR3aa: CASSGGLAGETQYF
CDR3nt: TGTGCCAGCAGCGGCGGACTAGCCGGAGAGACCCAGTACTTC

abundance: -
j_gene: TRBJ2-7
v_gene: TRBV9
d_gene: TRBD2
CDR3aa: CASSGRTGGRDEQYF
CDR3nt: TGTGCCAGCAGCGGCAGAACGGGGGGGCGGGACGAGCAGTACTTC

abundance: -
j_gene: TRBJ2-5
v_gene: TRBV5-4
d_gene: TRBD2
CDR3aa: CASSSGLAGAVQETQYF
CDR3nt: TGTGCCAGCAGCTCGGGACTAGCGGGGGCGGTCCAAGAGACCCAGTACTTC

abundance: -
j_gene: TRBJ2-7
v_gene: TRBV9
d_gene: TRBD1
CDR3aa: CASSVGQGTEYEQYF
CDR3nt: TGTGCCAGCAGCGTAGGCCAGGGGACAGAGTACGAGCAGTACTTC

abundance: -
j_gene: TRBJ2-5
v_gene: TRBV3-1/TRBV3-2
d_gene: TRBD2
CDR3aa: CASSRMTSGSGETQYF
CDR3nt: TGTGCCAGCAGCCGGATGACTAGCGGGAGTGGAGAGACCCAGTACTTC

abundance: -
j_gene: TRBJ2-2
v_gene: TRBV9
d_gene: TRBD2
CDR3aa: CASSPRLAGVTGELFF
CDR3nt: TGTGCCAGCAGCCCCAGACTAGCGGGAGTCACCGGGGAGCTGTTTTTT

abundance: -
j_gene: TRBJ2-2
v_gene: TRBV24-1
d_gene: TRBD2
CDR3aa: CATRSTSGNTGELFF
CDR3nt: TGTGCCACCAGGTCCACTAGCGGGAACACCGGGGAGCTGTTTTTT

abundance: -
j_gene: TRBJ2-7
v_gene: TRBV6-1
d_gene: TRBD1
CDR3aa: CASSDHRGRSYEQYF
CDR3nt: TGTGCCAGCAGTGACCACAGGGGGCGAAGTTACGAGCAGTACTTC

abundance: -
j_gene: TRBJ1-2
v_gene: TRBV5-1
d_gene: TRBD1
CDR3aa: CASSLDPGTGDGYTF
CDR3nt: TGCGCCAGCAGCCTCGATCCCGGGACAGGGGATGGCTACACCTTC

abundance: -
j_gene: TRBJ2-2
v_gene: TRBV27
d_gene: TRBD1
CDR3aa: CASSLSRDRGESRTGELFF
CDR3nt: TGTGCCAGCAGTTTATCAAGGGACAGGGGAGAGAGTAGGACCGGGGAGCTGTTTTTT

abundance: -
j_gene: TRBJ1-1
v_gene: TRBV3-1/TRBV3-2
d_gene: TRBD1
CDR3aa: CASSLNLQGTTEAFF
CDR3nt: TGTGCCAGCAGCCTAAACTTACAGGGGACGACTGAAGCTTTCTTT

abundance: -
j_gene: TRBJ2-1
v_gene: TRBV5-4
d_gene: TRBD1
CDR3aa: CASSPRTGGNEQFF
CDR3nt: TGTGCCAGCAGCCCTCGGACAGGGGGCAATGAGCAGTTCTTC

abundance: -
j_gene: TRBJ2-7
v_gene: TRBV5-6
d_gene: TRBD2
CDR3aa: CASSPGTSGRNGEQYF
CDR3nt: TGTGCCAGCAGCCCGGGGACTAGCGGGAGGAACGGCGAGCAGTACTTC

abundance: -
j_gene: TRBJ2-3
v_gene: TRBV25-1
d_gene: TRBD1
CDR3aa: CASTGTGGRSTDTQYF
CDR3nt: TGTGCCAGCACCGGGACAGGGGGCCGAAGCACAGATACGCAGTATTTT

abundance: -
j_gene: TRBJ2-5
v_gene: TRBV15
d_gene: -
CDR3aa: CATSRVAGQETQYF
CDR3nt: TGTGCCACCAGCAGAGTCGCGGGGCAAGAGACCCAGTACTTC

abundance: -
j_gene: TRBJ2-3
v_gene: TRBV5-6
d_gene: -
CDR3aa: CASSSGRRGATDTQYF
CDR3nt: TGTGCCAGCAGCTCTGGACGACGGGGGGCCACAGATACGCAGTATTTT

abundance: -
j_gene: TRBJ2-1
v_gene: TRBV4-3
d_gene: TRBD2
CDR3aa: CASSQIAGGFNEQFF
CDR3nt: TGCGCCAGCAGCCAGATAGCGGGGGGCTTCAATGAGCAGTTCTTC

abundance: -
j_gene: TRBJ1-1
v_gene: TRBV2
d_gene: -
CDR3aa: CASSELAGASTEAFF
CDR3nt: TGTGCCAGCAGTGAATTGGCGGGCGCGAGCACTGAAGCTTTCTTT

abundance: -
j_gene: TRBJ2-7
v_gene: TRBV11-2
d_gene: -
CDR3aa: CASSSNSYEQYF
CDR3nt: TGTGCCAGCAGCTCTAACTCCTACGAGCAGTACTTC

abundance: -
j_gene: TRBJ2-3
v_gene: TRBV15
d_gene: TRBD2
CDR3aa: CATSRDRGRGSTDTQYF
CDR3nt: TGTGCCACCAGCAGAGATCGCGGGAGAGGATCCACAGATACGCAGTATTTT

abundance: -
j_gene: TRBJ2-7
v_gene: TRBV29-1
d_gene: TRBD2
CDR3aa: CSAGTSGSYEQYF
CDR3nt: TGCAGCGCCGGGACTAGCGGGAGCTACGAGCAGTACTTC

abundance: once
j_gene: TRBJ1-6
v_gene: TRBV6-2/TRBV6-3
d_gene: TRBD1
CDR3aa: CASSRPTGGYNSPLHF
CDR3nt: TGTGCCAGCAGTCGCCCAACAGGGGGATATAATTCACCCCTCCACTTT

abundance: -
j_gene: TRBJ2-1
v_gene: TRBV6-4
d_gene: TRBD2
CDR3aa: CASSAGTSGFNEQFF
CDR3nt: TGTGCCAGCAGCGCCGGGACTAGCGGCTTCAATGAGCAGTTCTTC

abundance: -
j_gene: TRBJ1-2
v_gene: TRBV6-1
d_gene: TRBD1
CDR3aa: CASSEAGTGGANNYGYTF
CDR3nt: TGTGCCAGCAGTGAAGCTGGGACAGGAGGGGCCAATAACTATGGCTACACCTTC

abundance: -
j_gene: TRBJ2-7
v_gene: TRBV3-1/TRBV3-2
d_gene: TRBD1
CDR3aa: CASSQDWDRGRGTQSYEQYF
CDR3nt: TGTGCCAGCAGCCAAGATTGGGACAGGGGGCGAGGGACGCAATCCTACGAGCAGTACTTC

abundance: -
j_gene: TRBJ2-7
v_gene: TRBV27
d_gene: TRBD2
CDR3aa: CASSDGLAAYEQYF
CDR3nt: TGTGCCAGCAGTGACGGACTAGCGGCCTACGAGCAGTACTTC

abundance: -
j_gene: TRBJ2-2
v_gene: TRBV5-4
d_gene: TRBD1
CDR3aa: CASSLRQGGTGELFF
CDR3nt: TGTGCCAGCAGCTTAAGACAGGGCGGCACCGGGGAGCTGTTTTTT

abundance: -
j_gene: TRBJ2-7
v_gene: TRBV30
d_gene: TRBD2
CDR3aa: CAWSVGGRAREQYF
CDR3nt: TGTGCCTGGAGTGTTGGCGGGAGGGCCCGGGAGCAGTACTTC

abundance: -
j_gene: TRBJ1-1
v_gene: TRBV28
d_gene: -
CDR3aa: CASSVPGGPTEAFF
CDR3nt: TGTGCCAGCAGCGTCCCCGGGGGTCCCACTGAAGCTTTCTTT